The 30 T cell receptor beta chains below were found in one sample sequenced in a study of shared clonotypes between healthy human individuals. Method: immunoSEQ multiplex PCR; TCRdb's copy keeps in-frame clones and lacks some. There are approximately 2.4 million clones in the sample; approximately 94% occur only once, and over 0.1% lies in the top ten. The sequenced sample consisted of naive CD4+ T cells sorted from blood. Subset of the sample: CD45RA+ positively selected. The source of these receptors is a man younger than 35 in good health.

The chain links TRBV6-4 to TRBJ2-3; D unclear. V lost 4 bases to trimming and J lost 0 bases, with 8 bases between them. This CDR3 contains 14 residues. Germline V gene lookup returns CDR1 MRHNA and CDR2 SNTAGT. CDR3 sequence: CASSVEGSTDTQYF. CDR3 nucleotide sequence: TGTGCCAGCAGTGTAGAAGGTAGCACAGATACGCAGTATTTT.

The gene calls are TRBV19 and TRBJ1-4; 11 bases align to TRBD1. Germline CDR1 is LNHDA and CDR2 is SQIVND (reference sequence). CDR3 length: 17 residues. Unmatched junction bases numbered 6, after V lost 6 bases and J lost 0 bases. The DNA of the CDR3 is TGTGCCAGTAGGCAACCGGGACAGGGGGCAACTAATGAAAAACTGTTTTTT. It yields the protein CASRQPGQGATNEKLFF. Together with reference TRBV19 and TRBJ1-4, the CDR3 gives the full variable domain: DGGITQSPKYLFRKEGQNVTLSCEQNLNHDAMYWYRQDPGQGLRLIYYSQIVNDFQKGDIAEGYSVSREKKESFPLTVTSAQKNPTAFYLCASRQPGQGATNEKLFFGSGTQLSVL.

The gene calls are TRBV6-5 and TRBJ2-1; D tentatively reads TRBD1 or TRBD2 (5 bases each). V gave up 10 bases and J gave up 0 bases, with 10 bases separating them. The CDR3 totals 13 residues. Germline values: CDR1 MNHEY, CDR2 SVGAGI. The CDR3 region is CATGASSYNEQFF. In DNA, the CDR3 is TGTGCCACCGGGGCCAGCTCCTACAATGAGCAGTTCTTC.

CDR3 loop: CASREPGQGYEQYF. The CDR3 DNA follows: TGTGCCAGCAGGGAACCGGGACAAGGTTACGAGCAGTACTTC. The rearrangement uses TRBV2 and TRBJ2-7, with D possibly TRBD1 on 6 matching bases. The CDR3 is made up of 14 amino acids. The germline CDR1 and CDR2 sequences are SNHLY and FYNNEI. Trimming shortened V by 6 bases and J by 4 bases, and 16 bases separated the two germline ends.

The rearrangement joins TRBV2 to TRBJ1-5, with D perhaps TRBD1 (5 bases). The CDR3 runs to 15 residues. From germline, CDR1 is SNHLY and CDR2 FYNNEI. V lost 5 bases and J lost 3, with 14 bases in between. The DNA for the CDR3 is TGTGCCAGCAGTCGGGGCGGGACGGACAATCAGCCCCAGCATTTT. It is translated as CASSRGGTDNQPQHF. Combining the CDR3 with reference TRBV2 and TRBJ1-5 gives the whole variable domain EPEVTQTPSHQVTQMGQEVILRCVPISNHLYFYWYRQILGQKVEFLVSFYNNEISEKSEIFDDQFSVERPDGSNFTLKIRSTKLEDSAMYFCASSRGGTDNQPQHFGDGTRLSIL.

The V gene is TRBV2, the J gene TRBJ2-7, with 7 bases identical to TRBD1. V gave up 3 bases and J gave up 3 bases; unmatched junction bases: 8. The length of the CDR3 is 15 residues. The germline CDR1 and CDR2 sequences are SNHLY and FYNNEI. DNA for the CDR3: TGTGCCAGCAGTGAGGCGACAGGGCCTCACTACGAGCAGTACTTC. This sequence encodes CASSEATGPHYEQYF.

This sequence joins TRBV5-1 and TRBJ2-7; 7 nucleotides align to TRBD2. V lost 5 bases to trimming and J lost 3 bases; unmatched junction nucleotides: 8. Germline CDR1 is SGHRS and CDR2 is YFSETQ. This CDR3 is 14 amino acids long. The CDR3 DNA reads as TGCGCCAGCAGAACCACTAGCGTCGACTACGAGCAGTACTTC. It encodes CASRTTSVDYEQYF.

The chain recombines TRBV5-4 with TRBJ2-1, with D uncertain. The V end lost 7 bases, the J end lost 0 bases, and 14 bases lay between the germline ends. The CDR3 sequence is 15 residues long. CDR1 and CDR2 from the germline V gene are SGHNT and YYREEE (reference sequence). The CDR3 protein is CASSKVDDSYNEQFF. CDR3 nucleotide sequence: TGTGCCAGCTCGAAAGTGGACGACTCCTACAATGAGCAGTTCTTC.

This chain connects TRBV5-4 to TRBJ2-7; 7 nucleotides align to TRBD1. The V segment lost 4 bases and the J segment 4 bases; nucleotides outside the gene matches: 11. CDR3 length equals 15 residues. Per germline, CDR1 SGHNT and CDR2 YYREEE (reference sequence). CDR3 nucleotides: TGTGCCAGCAGCCCGACTGGGGACAGAAATTACGAGCAGTACTTC. It is translated as CASSPTGDRNYEQYF.

The genes are TRBV10-3 and TRBJ2-5, with 9 nucleotides matching TRBD2. The CDR3 loop spans 14 amino acids. Germline V gene data show CDR1 as ENHRY and CDR2 as SYGVKD. V lost 3 bases to trimming and J lost 5 bases; unmatched junction nucleotides: 4. CDR3 protein: CAISEGLAMETQYF. Written as DNA, the CDR3 is TGTGCCATCAGTGAAGGACTAGCGATGGAGACCCAGTACTTC.

The V and J genes are TRBV7-8 and TRBJ1-5; D is undetermined. In germline, CDR1 is SGHVS, CDR2 FQNEAQ. This CDR3 spans 16 amino acids. The V end was cut by 1 base, the J end by 9 bases, with 19 bases between. CDR3 DNA: TGTGCCAGCAGCTTAGTAGCCAGGCCCGTGGGTTCGCCCCAGCATTTT. Its protein product is CASSLVARPVGSPQHF.

This chain links TRBV6-1 with TRBJ1-6, with no clear D. Germline lookup yields CDR1 MNHNS and CDR2 SASEGT. V lost 5 bases to trimming and J lost 0 bases, with 8 bases between them. The length of the CDR3 is 15 residues. Here the CDR3 reads CASSTASSYNSPLHF. The CDR3 DNA reads TGTGCCAGCAGTACAGCGAGCTCCTATAATTCACCCCTCCACTTT.

This chain connects TRBV10-1 to TRBJ1-6, with D tentatively TRBD1 (5 bases). V shed 2 bases and J shed 8 bases, with 16 bases lying between them. The germline V gene has CDR1 WNHNN and CDR2 SYGVQD (reference sequence). The CDR3 contains 16 residues. For the CDR3, the DNA is TGCGCCAGCAGTGAGGGTACAGGTTTGGTCGATTCACCCCTCCACTTT. This translates into CASSEGTGLVDSPLHF.

The V call is TRBV30, the J call TRBJ2-1, with 10 bases aligning to TRBD1. This CDR3 spans 14 amino acids. V shed 0 bases and J 7 bases; nucleotides not matched to a gene: 3. Per germline, CDR1 GTSNPN and CDR2 SVGIG (reference sequence). CDR3 sequence reads: CAWSVGQGLNEQFF. The CDR3 coding sequence is TGTGCCTGGAGTGTGGGACAGGGGTTGAATGAGCAGTTCTTC. The entire variable domain, with the rest obtained from reference TRBV30 and TRBJ2-1, is as follows: SQTIHQWPATLVQPVGSPLSLECTVEGTSNPNLYWYRQAAGRGLQLLFYSVGIGQISSEVPQNLSASRPQDRQFILSSKKLLLSDSGFYLCAWSVGQGLNEQFFGPGTRLTVL.

J is TRBJ2-3 and V is TRBV29-1, with a tentative D call TRBD1 (6 bases). This CDR3 is 15 amino acids long. Trimming removed 2 bases at V and 0 bases at J, with 12 bases between. The germline V gene encodes CDR1 SQVTM and CDR2 ANQGSEA. The CDR3 nucleotides are TGCAGCGTTGAAAGCAGGGGTGGGAGCACAGATACGCAGTATTTT. Its protein product is CSVESRGGSTDTQYF.

DNA for the CDR3: TGTGCCAGCAGTGAAGAGAAGGTTATTGGCAAAAACATTCAGTACTTC. Protein product: CASSEEKVIGKNIQYF. The chain employs TRBV6-1 and TRBJ2-4; no clear D. With 1 base removed from V and 3 bases from J, the gap between germline ends came to 13 bases. The germline gives CDR1 MNHNS, CDR2 SASEGT. This CDR3 contains 16 residues.

The chain has TRBV6-1 and TRBJ2-1; D remains ambiguous. The V gene's germline CDR1 is MNHNS and CDR2 SASEGT. CDR3 length: 13 residues. V lost 6 bases and J 9 bases, leaving 15 bases between the germline ends. CDR3 sequence reads: CASSLQDIGEQFF. The CDR3 bases are TGTGCCAGCAGCCTCCAGGATATCGGTGAGCAGTTCTTC.

The chain employs TRBV6-1 and TRBJ1-2; D gene ambiguous. Germline values: CDR1 MNHNS, CDR2 SASEGT. The CDR3 has 14 residues. V lost 0 bases to trimming and J lost 8 bases, with 13 bases between them. The CDR3 nucleotides are TGTGCCAGCAGTGAAGCTTTCCTGCTGGGAGGCTACACCTTC. It translates to CASSEAFLLGGYTF.

V is TRBV5-1 and J is TRBJ2-3, with D hard to call. Trimming took 0 bases from V and 5 from J, leaving 13 bases between them. The CDR3 consists of 15 residues. CDR1 is SGHRS and CDR2 is YFSETQ in the germline V gene. The CDR3 nucleotides read TGCGCCAGCAGCTTGGCAAGTATCGTTGAAGATACGCAGTATTTT. It codes for CASSLASIVEDTQYF.

This clone was seen a single time. This chain connects TRBV25-1 to TRBJ2-7, with D hard to call. The CDR3 runs 14 residues. V was trimmed by 6 bases and J by 2 bases, leaving 14 bases between them. The V gene's germline CDR1 is MGHDK and CDR2 SYGVNS. The chain's CDR3 is CASRHDLGPYEQYF. In DNA form, the CDR3 reads TGTGCCAGCAGACATGACTTGGGCCCCTACGAGCAGTACTTC.

This rearrangement joins TRBV7-8 to TRBJ2-7, with 7 bases matching TRBD1. Trimming took 5 bases from V and 2 from J; bases not matched to a gene: 6. Germline V gene sequence: CDR1 SGHVS, CDR2 FQNEAQ. The CDR3 is made up of 14 amino acids. The CDR3 region has the DNA TGTGCCAGCAGCCCCCGGGGACAGACCTACGAGCAGTACTTC. Its protein is CASSPRGQTYEQYF.

This clone occurred once. The chain recombines TRBV19 with TRBJ2-7; 14 bases are a match to TRBD2. V was pared by 5 bases and J by 2 bases, with 14 bases of the junction left unmatched. CDR1 is LNHDA and CDR2 is SQIVND in the germline V gene (reference sequence). The CDR3 covers 19 residues. In DNA form, the CDR3 reads TGTGCCAGTAGTCTATCCCCGGGGACTAGCGGGGGTCCTCCCTACGAGCAGTACTTC. Translated: CASSLSPGTSGGPPYEQYF.

CDR3 coding DNA: TGTGCCAGCAACTCGGACAGGGGGCTAAACCCCCTCCACTTT. This gives the protein CASNSDRGLNPLHF. V gene TRBV2 combines with J gene TRBJ1-6; 11 bases line up with TRBD1. CDR3 length equals 14 residues. V dropped 7 bases and J dropped 13; count of bases not matched to a gene: 9. Germline-derived CDR1 and CDR2 are SNHLY and FYNNEI.

This chain links TRBV19 with TRBJ2-7, with D possibly TRBD1 on 6 matching bases. Germline V lookup: CDR1 LNHDA, CDR2 SQIVND (reference sequence). Trimming stripped 6 bases from V and 6 bases from J, with 18 bases between. The CDR3 is made up of 14 amino acids. The CDR3 protein is CASRKGTLGREQYF. Here the CDR3 DNA reads TGTGCCAGTAGAAAGGGGACACTAGGTCGCGAGCAGTACTTC.

For this clone: Other nucleotide sequences in the sample specify the same CDR3. The chain has TRBV19 and TRBJ2-7; weak D call: TRBD1 (5 bases). The germline CDR1 and CDR2 sequences are LNHDA and SQIVND (reference sequence). The CDR3 is made up of 13 amino acids. The V end lost 3 bases, the J end lost 2 bases, and 8 bases lay between the germline ends. The CDR3 DNA is TGTGCCAGTAGTATCCAGGGCACCTACGAGCAGTACTTC. This codes for CASSIQGTYEQYF.

This chain links TRBV5-1 with TRBJ1-2; possibly TRBD1 for D (6 bases). The germline gives CDR1 SGHRS, CDR2 YFSETQ. Trimming took off 7 bases at V and 1 base at J, with 8 bases between the two ends. The CDR3 loop spans 12 amino acids. The CDR3 sequence is CASRTDNYGYTF. As DNA, the CDR3 is TGCGCCAGCCGGACAGATAACTATGGCTACACCTTC.

The rearrangement uses TRBV10-2 and TRBJ2-3; 13 nucleotides agree with TRBD2. Germline CDR1 and CDR2: WSHSY and SAAADI. The ends lost 2 bases at V and 10 bases at J; junction bases unmatched: 12. This CDR3 has 17 residues. The CDR3 loop is CASSERRTSGSLTPQYF. CDR3 bases: TGCGCCAGCAGTGAGAGAAGGACTAGCGGGAGTTTAACACCGCAGTATTTT.

This clone was picked up one time. The same CDR3 can be traced to other DNA sequences in this sample. The chain is built from TRBV19 and TRBJ1-2; D not certain. The CDR3 length is 16 residues. V was pared by 0 bases and J by 2 bases, with 13 bases between. Germline CDR1 and CDR2: LNHDA and SQIVND (reference sequence). The CDR3 coding sequence is TGTGCCAGTAGTATAGATCGTGGCAGGACGAACTATGGCTACACCTTC. Translation: CASSIDRGRTNYGYTF.

The CDR3 DNA sequence: TGTGCCAGCTCCGTGACAGGCCCAGGCTATGGCTACACCTTC. Translating it yields CASSVTGPGYGYTF. The chain has TRBV18 and TRBJ1-2; D might be TRBD1 (6 bases). Between the trimmed V and J ends, which lost 6 bases and 4 bases, there was a span of 15 bases. This CDR3 region has 14 residues. From germline, CDR1 is KGHSH and CDR2 LQKENI. Drawing the rest from reference TRBV18 and TRBJ1-2, the complete variable domain is NAGVMQNPRHLVRRRGQEARLRCSPMKGHSHVYWYRQLPEEGLKFMVYLQKENIIDESGMPKERFSAEFPKEGPSILRIQQVVRGDSAAYFCASSVTGPGYGYTFGSGTRLTVV.

The DNA for the CDR3 is TGTGCCAGCAGCTCCGGACTAGCGGGAGTTGCAGATACGCAGTATTTT. Amino acids: CASSSGLAGVADTQYF. The rearrangement joins TRBV7-8 to TRBJ2-3; TRBD2 matches at 13 bases. CDR1 and CDR2 from the germline V gene are SGHVS and FQNEAQ. This CDR3 region has 16 residues. V was clipped by 4 bases and J by 4 bases; unmatched bases: 5.